The 14 T cell receptor beta chains presented below share a single source sample, sequenced in a study of blood T cells in healthy people across ages. Then a second PCR, running roughly 7 to 12 cycles, was carried out with a sample-barcoded 5' primer and a J-beta primer mix. A single record per CDR3 protein comes from TCRdb applying MiXCR to the 5' RACE reads. The sample carries more than 650,000 distinct CDR3 sequences, 25% to 30% recorded once. The same sample was also studied in work on T cells of mothers and their children.

The sequencing input was blood. The source is a boy aged 5-17 years in good health.

Only a few counts were recorded for this clonotype. This chain links TRBV3-1 with TRBJ2-4; a possible D gene is TRBD2 (6 bases). The CDR3 contains 15 residues. From germline, CDR1 is LGHDT and CDR2 YNNKEL (reference sequence). Trimming removed 4 bases at V and 6 bases at J, with 16 bases between. The CDR3 loop reads CASSPAPFGGNIQYF. CDR3 DNA sequence: TGTGCCAGCAGCCCCGCCCCCTTCGGGGGAAACATTCAGTACTTC.

This clonotype was seen more than once but under ten times. This chain uses TRBV13 with TRBJ2-5; 8 bases map to TRBD2. The J call is in doubt because the DNA end fits TRBJ2-1 better. The germline V gene encodes CDR1 PRHDT and CDR2 FYEKMQ (reference sequence). The CDR3 spans 16 residues. CDR3 bases: TGTGCCAGCAGCTCCCCGGGACTAGGCACCTACAATGAGCAGTTCTTC. It encodes CASSSPGLGTYNEQFF.

The V call is TRBV29-1, the J call TRBJ2-4; 9 nucleotides align to TRBD1. The CDR3 covers 14 residues. V lost 6 bases to trimming and J lost 1 base; unmatched junction nucleotides: 4. The germline V gene has CDR1 SQVTM and CDR2 ANQGSEA. CDR3 sequence reads: CSVVQGAAKNIQYF. CDR3 DNA sequence: TGCAGCGTAGTACAGGGGGCGGCCAAAAACATTCAGTACTTC.

This chain joins TRBV4-1 and TRBJ2-5; the match to TRBD2 covers 13 bases. The CDR3 loop spans 15 amino acids. CDR1 is MGHRA, CDR2 YSYEKL, per germline. The V gene end was trimmed by 1 base and the J gene end by 6 bases; junction bases not matched to a gene: 2. CDR3 sequence reads: CASSQGTSGGQTQYF. The CDR3 region has the DNA TGCGCCAGCAGCCAAGGGACTAGCGGGGGACAGACCCAGTACTTC.

This clonotype was detected only a few times. The chain has TRBV5-5 and TRBJ2-7, with D uncertain. Trimming left V 4 bases short and J 3 bases short, with 8 bases between. There are 12 residues in the CDR3. The V gene's germline CDR1 is SGHKS and CDR2 YYEKEE (reference sequence). CDR3 region: CASSAVNYEQYF. In nucleotides, the CDR3 is TGTGCCAGCAGCGCCGTAAACTACGAGCAGTACTTC.

This rearrangement joins TRBV4-3 to TRBJ2-1; TRBD1 agrees at 7 bases. Unmatched junction bases numbered 14, after V lost 1 base and J lost 5 bases. The V gene's germline CDR1 is LGHNA and CDR2 YSLEER. There are 18 residues in the CDR3. The CDR3 here is CASSQGLRVGQSNNEQFF. CDR3 sequence (DNA): TGCGCCAGCAGCCAAGGACTTCGTGTGGGACAGTCCAACAATGAGCAGTTCTTC.

The chain couples TRBV5-6 to TRBJ1-1, with D possibly matching TRBD1 (5 bases). Germline assignment: CDR1 SGHDT and CDR2 YYEEEE. Trimming shortened V by 1 base and J by 3 bases, and 13 bases separated the two germline ends. The CDR3 has 15 residues. The CDR3 DNA follows: TGTGCCAGCAGCTTGCTGGTGGGGCGCGACACTGAAGCTTTCTTT. This codes for CASSLLVGRDTEAFF.

This clonotype was seen a few times. V and J are TRBV6-1 and TRBJ1-2, with D unresolved. V lost 6 bases to trimming and J lost 4 bases, with 18 bases between them. Germline V gene lookup returns CDR1 MNHNS and CDR2 SASEGT. There are 15 residues in the CDR3. CDR3 region: CASSQGPSGGYGYTF. The CDR3 nucleotides read TGTGCCAGCAGCCAAGGGCCCTCGGGTGGCTATGGCTACACCTTC.

This clonotype was observed a handful of times. The chain employs TRBV20-1 and TRBJ2-7, with 8 bases matching TRBD1. This CDR3 contains 18 residues. Germline V lookup: CDR1 DFQATT, CDR2 SNEGSKA (reference sequence). V gave up 0 bases and J gave up 4 bases; unmatched junction bases: 17. The DNA for the CDR3 is TGCAGTGCTAGAGATCCTATTGGACAGGGAAGTATGGGGTACGAGCAGTACTTC. Its translation is CSARDPIGQGSMGYEQYF.

The rearrangement joins TRBV5-1 to TRBJ2-2; D might be TRBD1 (6 bases). Germline loops: CDR1 SGHRS, CDR2 YFSETQ. The ends were cut back, 5 bases at V and 3 bases at J, with 11 bases in the middle. This CDR3 region has 14 residues. In nucleotides, the CDR3 is TGCGCCAGCAGGGAGACAGGAGACACCGGGGAGCTGTTTTTT. This codes for CASRETGDTGELFF.

This clonotype was counted only a few times. This sequence joins TRBV9 and TRBJ2-1; D gene ambiguous. The J call may be incorrect, as the DNA end agrees better with TRBJ2-7. The germline gives CDR1 SGDLS, CDR2 YYNGEE. The CDR3 covers 16 residues. This CDR3 reads CASSVGSQLFGYEQYF. CDR3 bases: TGTGCCAGCAGCGTAGGATCCCAACTTTTTGGCTACGAGCAGTACTTC.

The rearrangement joins TRBV5-1 to TRBJ1-1; tentatively, D is TRBD1 (5 bases). The V end lost 5 bases, the J end lost 1 base, and 9 bases lay between the germline ends. This CDR3 is 13 amino acids long. Germline CDR1 reads SGHRS; CDR2 reads YFSETQ. The CDR3 protein is CASRPDRNTEAFF. DNA for the CDR3: TGCGCCAGCAGGCCAGACAGGAACACTGAAGCTTTCTTT.

The genes are TRBV7-2 and TRBJ1-4; perhaps TRBD1 as D (6 bases). Looked up from germline, CDR1 is SGHTA and CDR2 is FQGNSA. V was shortened by 3 bases and J by 7 bases, with 15 bases between the two germline ends. This CDR3 spans 15 amino acids. The CDR3: CASSFPPGAVEKLFF. CDR3 coding DNA: TGTGCCAGCAGCTTTCCCCCGGGGGCGGTTGAAAAACTGTTTTTT.

This clonotype was detected only a few times. CDR3 nucleotides: TGTGCCAGCAGCCTTGGACGGGGTATATCGTACAATGAGCAGTTCTTC. This encodes CASSLGRGISYNEQFF. J is TRBJ2-5 and V is TRBV5-4; a weak D match, TRBD2 (5 bases). Judging by the DNA end, TRBJ2-1 fits better; the J call may be wrong. Germline CDR1 and CDR2: SGHNT and YYREEE (reference sequence). This CDR3 has 16 amino acids.